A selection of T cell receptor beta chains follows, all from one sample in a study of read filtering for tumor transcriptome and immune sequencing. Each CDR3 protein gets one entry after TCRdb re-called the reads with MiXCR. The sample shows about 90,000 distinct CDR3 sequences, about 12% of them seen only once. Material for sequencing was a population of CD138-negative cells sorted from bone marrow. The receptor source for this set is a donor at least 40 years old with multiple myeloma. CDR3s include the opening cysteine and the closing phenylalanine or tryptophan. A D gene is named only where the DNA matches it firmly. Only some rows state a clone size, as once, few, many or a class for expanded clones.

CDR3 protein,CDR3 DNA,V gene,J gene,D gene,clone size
CASSTGTTEAFF,TGCGCCAGCAGCACGGGGACGACTGAAGCTTTCTTT,TRBV5-1,TRBJ1-1,NA,many
CASSLRTLNTEAFF,TGTGCCAGCAGTTTAAGGACCCTGAACACTGAAGCTTTCTTT,TRBV12-3/TRBV12-4,TRBJ1-1,NA,many
CASSESSYEQYF,TGCGCCAGCAGTGAGAGCTCCTACGAGCAGTACTTC,TRBV5-1,TRBJ2-7,NA,many
CSALSQQSNTGELFF,TGCAGTGCTTTAAGTCAGCAGTCGAACACCGGGGAGCTGTTTTTT,TRBV20-1,TRBJ2-2,NA,many
CSAKDHEAYNEQFF,TGCAGTGCTAAGGACCACGAGGCCTACAATGAGCAGTTCTTC,TRBV20-1,TRBJ2-1,NA,many
CASSTTNGRKNEQFF,TGCGCCAGCAGCACCACTAACGGGAGGAAGAATGAGCAGTTCTTC,TRBV5-1,TRBJ2-1,TRBD2,NA
CASSLRENEKLFF,TGCGCCAGCAGCCTCCGGGAGAATGAAAAACTGTTTTTT,TRBV4-1,TRBJ1-4,NA,many
CSAPGTSGTDTQYF,TGCAGTGCCCCCGGGACTAGCGGGACAGATACGCAGTATTTT,TRBV20-1,TRBJ2-3,TRBD2,many
CASSRDSFITEAFF,TGCGCCAGCAGCAGGGACAGTTTTATAACTGAAGCTTTCTTT,TRBV5-1,TRBJ1-1,TRBD1,many
CSARMLEREVETQYF,TGCAGTGCTAGGATGCTGGAGCGGGAGGTAGAGACCCAGTACTTC,TRBV20-1,TRBJ2-5,TRBD2,NA
CSAPTSLGNTEAFF,TGCAGTGCCCCTACGTCCCTGGGCAACACTGAAGCTTTCTTT,TRBV20-1,TRBJ1-1,NA,many
CASSRAAASGNTIYF,TGCGCCAGCAGTCGGGCTGCGGCCTCTGGAAACACCATATATTTT,TRBV5-1,TRBJ1-3,NA,many
CASSETTGGPLSSQFF,TGTGCCAGCAGTGAGACGACAGGGGGCCCTTTAAGCTCGCAGTTCTTC,TRBV28,TRBJ2-1,TRBD1,many
CASSLDGTPQETQYF,TGTGCCAGCAGCTTAGATGGGACACCCCAAGAGACCCAGTACTTC,TRBV7-9,TRBJ2-5,NA,many
CASSSTGDGNTIYF,TGTGCCAGCAGCTCGACAGGGGACGGAAACACCATATATTTT,TRBV7-8,TRBJ1-3,TRBD1,NA
CASSQSGGYTPLHF,TGCGCCAGCAGCCAATCAGGGGGCTACACACCCCTCCACTTT,TRBV4-1,TRBJ1-6,TRBD1,many
CASSVGSRLAVNTGELFF,TGTGCCAGCAGCGTAGGGTCGCGACTAGCGGTAAACACCGGGGAGCTGTTTTTT,TRBV9,TRBJ2-2,TRBD2,many
CASSPGLAANREYF,TGTGCCAGCAGCCCAGGACTAGCGGCTAATAGAGAGTACTTC,TRBV6-5,TRBJ2-5,TRBD2,few
CASSAAGGTDTQYF,TGTGCCAGCAGTGCAGCGGGAGGAACAGATACGCAGTATTTT,TRBV6-1,TRBJ2-3,TRBD2,many
CASRMNLAKNIQYF,TGTGCCAGCAGGATGAACCTAGCCAAAAACATTCAGTACTTC,TRBV27,TRBJ2-4,NA,many
CASRAGTGANVLTF,TGTGCCAGCAGGGCGGGGACTGGGGCCAACGTCCTGACTTTC,TRBV25-1,TRBJ2-6,NA,NA
CASSLTRNTEAFF,TGTGCCAGCAGCCTTACGCGGAACACTGAAGCTTTCTTT,TRBV11-2,TRBJ1-1,NA,many
CASSLWRREGNTGELFF,TGTGCCAGCAGCTTATGGCGGCGGGAGGGGAATACCGGGGAGCTGTTTTTT,TRBV7-6,TRBJ2-2,TRBD2,many
CASTLAGSSYNEQFF,TGCGCCAGCACTTTAGCGGGAAGCTCCTACAATGAGCAGTTCTTC,TRBV5-1,TRBJ2-1,TRBD2,many
CSVDREGETQYF,TGCAGCGTTGACAGGGAAGGCGAGACCCAGTACTTC,TRBV29-1,TRBJ2-5,NA,many
CASSLFTGGFSYEQYF,TGTGCCAGCAGTTTGTTCACAGGGGGTTTTTCCTACGAGCAGTACTTC,TRBV6-2/TRBV6-3,TRBJ2-7,TRBD1,many
CASSLEAGDNEQFF,TGCGCCAGCAGCTTGGAAGCGGGAGATAATGAGCAGTTCTTC,TRBV5-1,TRBJ2-1,TRBD2,many
CASSPGTGGGQYF,TGCGCCAGCAGCCCCGGGACAGGGGGTGGGCAGTACTTC,TRBV4-1,TRBJ2-7,TRBD1,many
CSAVSGDTQYF,TGCAGTGCCGTTTCCGGGGATACGCAGTATTTT,TRBV20-1,TRBJ2-3,NA,many
CASRRGPNTGELFF,TGTGCCAGCAGGCGTGGCCCGAACACCGGGGAGCTGTTTTTT,TRBV7-2,TRBJ2-2,NA,many
CASSLSRAKNIQYF,TGTGCCAGCAGCCTTAGCCGAGCCAAAAACATTCAGTACTTC,TRBV28,TRBJ2-4,NA,many
CASSVMTGMNTEAFF,TGTGCCAGCAGTGTTATGACAGGGATGAACACTGAAGCTTTCTTT,TRBV6-1,TRBJ1-1,TRBD1,many
CASSSIAGGETQYF,TGTGCCAGCAGCTCCATAGCAGGTGGAGAGACCCAGTACTTC,TRBV7-3,TRBJ2-5,NA,many
CASGPGLAGGQDNEQFF,TGTGCCAGCGGACCAGGACTAGCGGGAGGGCAAGACAATGAGCAGTTCTTC,TRBV12-3/TRBV12-4,TRBJ2-1,TRBD2,NA
CASHPRTGDGYTF,TGTGCCAGCCACCCCCGGACAGGAGATGGCTACACCTTC,TRBV19,TRBJ1-2,TRBD1,many
CASSFLLQREGETQYF,TGTGCCAGCAGCTTCCTCCTTCAGCGGGAGGGAGAGACCCAGTACTTC,TRBV7-2,TRBJ2-5,TRBD2,NA
CSVVRGVSYNVQFF,TGCAGCGTTGTACGCGGGGTGTCCTACAATGTGCAGTTCTTC,TRBV29-1,TRBJ2-1,NA,many
CASRSAGLASLNEQFF,TGTGCCAGCAGATCCGCTGGACTAGCTAGTTTGAATGAGCAGTTCTTC,TRBV2,TRBJ2-1,TRBD2,many
CASSQLYEQYF,TGTGCCAGCAGCCAGCTCTACGAGCAGTACTTC,TRBV7-9,TRBJ2-7,NA,NA
CASSYASGARGEQFF,TGTGCCAGCAGTTACGCTAGCGGGGCGAGGGGTGAGCAGTTCTTC,TRBV28,TRBJ2-1,TRBD2,many
CASSYSNRQPQHF,TGTGCCAGCAGTTATAGTAATCGACAGCCCCAGCATTTT,TRBV6-2/TRBV6-3,TRBJ1-5,NA,many
CASSVDPQGNTGELFF,TGTGCCAGCAGCGTCGACCCCCAGGGGAACACCGGGGAGCTGTTTTTT,TRBV9,TRBJ2-2,NA,many
CASTPGSGRRDEQFF,TGTGCCAGTACACCGGGTAGCGGGAGAAGGGATGAGCAGTTCTTC,TRBV19,TRBJ2-1,TRBD2,many
CASSIRFEGASTDTQYF,TGTGCCAGTAGTATAAGGTTCGAGGGGGCTAGCACAGATACGCAGTATTTT,TRBV19,TRBJ2-3,TRBD1,many
CASQGGVDEKLFF,TGCGCCAGCCAGGGGGGAGTAGATGAAAAACTGTTTTTT,TRBV5-1,TRBJ1-4,TRBD1,NA
CASSFPSGGELFF,TGTGCCAGCAGCTTTCCTAGCGGCGGGGAGCTGTTTTTT,TRBV7-3,TRBJ2-2,TRBD2,many
CSARPFREGDSYNEQFF,TGCAGTGCTAGGCCCTTCCGAGAGGGCGACTCCTACAATGAGCAGTTCTTC,TRBV20-1,TRBJ2-1,NA,NA
CSASVLSKGVDNEQFF,TGCAGTGCTAGTGTTTTGTCTAAAGGAGTAGACAATGAGCAGTTCTTC,TRBV20-1,TRBJ2-1,NA,many
CASSAGTSGLSYNEQFF,TGCGCCAGCAGCGCCGGGACTAGCGGGTTATCCTACAATGAGCAGTTCTTC,TRBV5-1,TRBJ2-1,TRBD2,NA
CASSETSAHDEQFF,TGTGCCAGTAGTGAGACTAGCGCACACGATGAGCAGTTCTTC,TRBV19,TRBJ2-1,TRBD2,many
CASSPEPRDSPLHF,TGTGCCAGCAGCCCCGAACCTAGGGATTCACCCCTCCACTTT,TRBV7-9,TRBJ1-6,NA,many
CASSSYFSTSGRDEQYF,TGTGCCAGCAGTTCCTACTTTTCGACTAGCGGGAGGGACGAGCAGTACTTC,TRBV12-3/TRBV12-4,TRBJ2-7,TRBD2,many
CASSPRLADTQYF,TGTGCCAGCAGCCCCCGACTTGCAGATACGCAGTATTTT,TRBV7-8,TRBJ2-3,NA,many
CASSLLQGMEQFF,TGTGCCAGCAGCTTATTACAGGGGATGGAGCAGTTCTTC,TRBV7-9,TRBJ2-1,TRBD1,many
CASSHSGSGADTQYF,TGTGCCAGCAGTCATAGCGGGAGCGGAGCAGATACGCAGTATTTT,TRBV12-3/TRBV12-4,TRBJ2-3,TRBD2,NA